Presented here are 19 T cell receptor beta chains from one specimen sequenced in a study of CD4 T cells in relation to SARS-CoV-2 and coronaviruses. Assay used: immunoSEQ multiplex PCR; TCRdb lists only in-frame clones, some missing. In the table there are 30,000 to 45,000 clones, 77% of which are singletons. Antigens for these TCRs are unknown. Specimen: memory CD4+ T cells from PBMCs, cultured in vitro. The receptor set was obtained from an adult with COVID-19.

In nucleotides, the CDR3 is TGTGCCACCCTTTTTGCGGGAGGGAGGGCAAATGAGCAGTTCTTC. As protein: CATLFAGGRANEQFF. The V call is TRBV10-3, the J call TRBJ2-1; 9 bases map to TRBD2. Germline-derived CDR1 and CDR2 are ENHRY and SYGVKD. The V and J ends lost 10 bases and 7 bases, in that order; junction bases with no gene match: 14. The CDR3 runs 15 residues.

This clone occurred a few times. V usage is TRBV6-5 and J usage is TRBJ2-3; the match to TRBD2 covers 10 bases. The CDR3 totals 16 residues. V lost 0 bases, J lost 2 bases, and 2 bases stayed unmatched. Germline CDR1 and CDR2: MNHEY and SVGAGI. CDR3 amino acids: CASSYSAGGYTDTQYF. The CDR3 nucleotides are TGTGCCAGCAGTTACTCAGCGGGAGGGTACACAGATACGCAGTATTTT.

The chain carries TRBV23-1 and TRBJ2-4; 7 bases match TRBD2. TRBV23-1 is an ORF, and what it does is uncertain. The CDR3 spans 17 residues. V trimming: 1 base; J trimming: 2 bases; junction bases outside the gene matches: 8. The CDR3 nucleotides read TGCGCCAGCAGTCAATGGGGGGAGGGTTTGCCCAAAAACATTCAGTACTTC. This translates into CASSQWGEGLPKNIQYF.

This chain links TRBV29-1 with TRBJ2-1, with 8 nucleotides matching TRBD2. Losses at the gene ends were 7 bases for V and 3 bases for J; bases not matched to a gene: 8. CDR1 and CDR2 (germline): SQVTM, ANQGSEA. The CDR3 runs to 14 residues. The CDR3, as DNA: TGCAGCGGGGGACCGGGAGGGAACTACAATGAGCAGTTCTTC. Translation: CSGGPGGNYNEQFF.

Here the CDR3 DNA reads TGTGCCAGCAGCGAACAGGGGTGGAACGGGGCCCAGTACTTC. It translates to CASSEQGWNGAQYF. The chain is built from TRBV11-2 and TRBJ2-5, with 7 positions matching TRBD1. The junction had 12 bases not matched to a gene; V was cut back by 5 bases and J by 9 bases. The CDR3 consists of 14 residues. Germline V gene data show CDR1 as SGHAT and CDR2 as FQNNGV.

J is TRBJ2-1 and V is TRBV7-2; no clear D. Germline lookup yields CDR1 SGHTA and CDR2 FQGNSA. The V end was cut by 4 bases, the J end by 0 bases, with 13 bases between. This CDR3 is built from 16 residues. In DNA form, the CDR3 reads TGTGCCAGCAGCTCCGAATCAACACTCTCCTACAATGAGCAGTTCTTC. Translating it yields CASSSESTLSYNEQFF.

The DNA for the CDR3 is TGTGCCAGCAGGGAATTACCACAGGGCTATGGCTACACCTTC. This translates into CASRELPQGYGYTF. The chain has TRBV2 and TRBJ1-2; D is possibly TRBD1 (6 bases). V was cut by 6 bases and J by 4 bases, with 15 bases left in between. Germline assignment: CDR1 SNHLY and CDR2 FYNNEI. CDR3 length equals 14 residues.

This clone has a handful of counts. The chain joins TRBV2 to TRBJ2-2; D is possibly TRBD2 (5 bases). The CDR3 has 12 amino acids. CDR1 is SNHLY, CDR2 FYNNEI, per germline. V lost 6 bases, J lost 6 bases, and 8 bases lay in between. The CDR3 is CASSLDSGELFF. As DNA, the CDR3 is TGTGCCAGCAGCCTGGACTCCGGGGAGCTGTTTTTT.

The genes are TRBV28 and TRBJ2-7; D is perhaps TRBD2 (6 bases). The length of the CDR3 is 15 residues. Germline CDR1 MDHEN, CDR2 SYDVKM. With 2 bases removed from V and 2 bases from J, the gap between germline ends came to 13 bases. The CDR3 reads CASSLPGTGAYEQYF. The CDR3 nucleotides are TGTGCCAGCAGTTTACCAGGGACTGGGGCCTACGAGCAGTACTTC.

The chain uses TRBV2 and TRBJ1-4; no reliable D call. The V end lost 3 bases, the J end lost 3 bases, and 14 bases lay between the germline ends. The CDR3 totals 16 residues. CDR1 and CDR2 (germline): SNHLY, FYNNEI. The CDR3 sequence is CASSDSRAFANEKLFF. CDR3 DNA: TGTGCCAGCAGTGATAGTCGGGCTTTCGCTAATGAAAAACTGTTTTTT.

This clone occurred a few times. The J gene is TRBJ1-2, the V gene TRBV4-1, with 10 bases that match TRBD1. V gave up 1 base and J gave up 6 bases; unmatched junction bases: 2. The length of the CDR3 is 14 residues. Germline assignment: CDR1 MGHRA and CDR2 YSYEKL. CDR3 region: CASSQVGTGDGYTF. CDR3 coding DNA: TGCGCCAGCAGCCAAGTAGGGACAGGGGATGGCTACACCTTC.

The chain links TRBV28 to TRBJ2-3, with 7 bases aligning to TRBD1. The ends lost 3 bases at V and 3 bases at J; junction bases unmatched: 6. Germline V gene data show CDR1 as MDHEN and CDR2 as SYDVKM. The CDR3 length is 15 residues. CDR3 bases: TGTGCCAGCAGTTTGACAGGGAGAGGGACAGATACGCAGTATTTT. Protein product: CASSLTGRGTDTQYF.

The chain recombines TRBV18 with TRBJ2-7; a possible D gene is TRBD1 (6 bases). This CDR3 spans 14 amino acids. Trimming left V 2 bases short and J 5 bases short, with 13 bases between. Germline loops: CDR1 KGHSH, CDR2 LQKENI. CDR3 coding DNA: TGTGCCAGCTCACCAATATTCAGGGGCCACGAGCAGTACTTC. Residues: CASSPIFRGHEQYF. The whole variable domain, filled in from reference TRBV18 and TRBJ2-7, reads NAGVMQNPRHLVRRRGQEARLRCSPMKGHSHVYWYRQLPEEGLKFMVYLQKENIIDESGMPKERFSAEFPKEGPSILRIQQVVRGDSAAYFCASSPIFRGHEQYFGPGTRLTVT.

The rearrangement joins TRBV7-8 to TRBJ2-1, with a possible D match to TRBD2 (6 bases). The CDR3 is 16 amino acids. The V end lost 2 bases, the J end lost 1 base, and 12 bases lay between the germline ends. CDR1 and CDR2 from the germline V gene are SGHVS and FQNEAQ. The CDR3 DNA sequence: TGTGCCAGCAGCTTACGGGAGTGGTGGTCCTACAATGAGCAGTTCTTC. Its translation is CASSLREWWSYNEQFF.

This chain joins TRBV29-1 and TRBJ2-1, with 10 bases matching TRBD2. The J segment lost 0 bases and the V segment lost 5 bases, leaving 4 bases of the junction unmatched. The V gene's germline CDR1 is SQVTM and CDR2 ANQGSEA. The CDR3 is made up of 15 amino acids. Here the CDR3 DNA reads TGCAGCGTTCCTAGCGGGGGAATCTCCTACAATGAGCAGTTCTTC. It codes for CSVPSGGISYNEQFF.

The genes are TRBV4-2 and TRBJ1-2; 8 bases line up with TRBD1. Germline-derived CDR1 and CDR2 are LGHNA and YNFKEQ. V lost 4 bases and J lost 0; bases outside the gene matches: 13. The CDR3 runs 18 residues. The CDR3 coding sequence is TGTGCCAGCAGCCTGGACAGGGATATCCGAGGGGCTAACTATGGCTACACCTTC. Protein product: CASSLDRDIRGANYGYTF.

The chain recombines TRBV7-2 with TRBJ2-1, with TRBD1 as a possible D gene (5 bases). V was shortened by 1 base and J by 5 bases, with 12 bases between the two germline ends. The germline V gene encodes CDR1 SGHTA and CDR2 FQGNSA. CDR3 length: 15 amino acids. DNA for the CDR3: TGTGCCAGCAGCTTAGACAGGCCGGGCCACAATGAGCAGTTCTTC. The encoded protein is CASSLDRPGHNEQFF.

J is TRBJ2-7 and V is TRBV14; TRBD2 agrees at 11 bases. This CDR3 has 16 residues. J was trimmed by 2 bases and V by 4 bases; bases with no gene match: 7. Germline CDR1 is SGHDN and CDR2 is FVKESK. CDR3 nucleotides: TGTGCCAGCAGCCGCACCACTAGCGGGAGCACCTACGAGCAGTACTTC. This encodes CASSRTTSGSTYEQYF.

This clone was seen just once. CDR3 sequence reads: CASSYRGGQGLDPYSGYTF. In nucleotides, the CDR3 is TGTGCCAGCAGTTATAGGGGGGGACAGGGATTAGATCCTTATTCGGGCTACACCTTC. The rearrangement uses TRBV6-9 and TRBJ1-2; 9 bases are a match to TRBD1. CDR1 and CDR2 from the germline V gene are MNHGY and SVAAGI. The J segment lost 8 bases and the V segment lost 2 bases, leaving 21 bases of the junction unmatched. The CDR3 covers 19 residues.